A selection of T cell receptor beta chains follows, all from one sample in a study of response to subunit inactivated influenza vaccine. TCRdb reprocessed the RT-PCR reads with MiXCR, giving one entry per CDR3 protein. Of roughly 500,000 distinct CDR3 sequences listed, approximately 17% are singletons. The sequences come from CD4+ T cells sorted from PBMCs, collected less than 30 months after vaccination. All receptors come from a man between 50 and 69 years old who received an inactivated influenza vaccine. Both conserved end residues are part of each CDR3. The D gene is left open where the match is weak. Clone size, where shown, is once, few, many, or a class for clones that have expanded.

J: TRBJ2-1
D: TRBD1
size: NA
V: TRBV29-1
DNA: TGCAGCACACCCGGCCGACAGGGTCAAGATGAGCAGTTCTTC
CDR3: CSTPGRQGQDEQFF

J: TRBJ2-5
D: NA
size: few
V: TRBV3-1
DNA: TGTGCCAGCAGCCAATCAGGGCGGCAAGAGACCCAGTACTTC
CDR3: CASSQSGRQETQYF

J: TRBJ2-5
D: TRBD2
size: NA
V: TRBV20-1
DNA: TGCAGTGCCCGGGGACTAGCGGAAGAGACCCAGTACTTC
CDR3: CSARGLAEETQYF

J: TRBJ2-7
D: TRBD2
size: few
V: TRBV4-2
DNA: TGTGCCAGCAGCCAGAGACTTAGCGGGGGAAGCTCCTACGAGCAGTACTTC
CDR3: CASSQRLSGGSSYEQYF

J: TRBJ2-5
D: TRBD2
size: few
V: TRBV5-4
DNA: TGTGCCAGCAGCCCGGGACTAGCGGAAGAGACCCAGTACTTC
CDR3: CASSPGLAEETQYF

J: TRBJ2-2
D: NA
size: NA
V: TRBV10-3
DNA: TGTGCCATCAGTGTGATGGCAGGGAGGAATACCGGGGAGCTGTTTTTT
CDR3: CAISVMAGRNTGELFF

J: TRBJ2-1
D: TRBD2
size: many
V: TRBV29-1
DNA: TGCAGCGTTTCGACTAGCGGGAGTTTGGGTGAGCAGTTCTTC
CDR3: CSVSTSGSLGEQFF

J: TRBJ1-2
D: NA
size: NA
V: TRBV19
DNA: TGTGCCAGTACACCCGGCGAGGTCGCTAACTATGGCTACACCTTC
CDR3: CASTPGEVANYGYTF

J: TRBJ2-7
D: NA
size: NA
V: TRBV12-3/TRBV12-4
DNA: TGTGCCAGCCGTCCCGGGACATTGGACTACGAGCAGTACTTC
CDR3: CASRPGTLDYEQYF

J: TRBJ2-3
D: TRBD1
size: few
V: TRBV6-1
DNA: TGTGCCGGACAGGGACCTAGCACAGATACGCAGTATTTT
CDR3: CAGQGPSTDTQYF

J: TRBJ1-5
D: NA
size: few
V: TRBV3-1
DNA: TGTGCCAGCAGCCAATACACGGAGCAGCCCCAGCATTTT
CDR3: CASSQYTEQPQHF

J: TRBJ2-3
D: TRBD2
size: once
V: TRBV6-4
DNA: TGTGCCACCTCATTAGCGGGAGGGGCAGATACGCAGTATTTT
CDR3: CATSLAGGADTQYF

J: TRBJ2-7
D: TRBD1
size: NA
V: TRBV9
DNA: TGTGCCAGCAGCGTAGCGACAGGGGTCGTAATCTACGAGCAGTACTTC
CDR3: CASSVATGVVIYEQYF

J: TRBJ1-1
D: NA
size: few
V: TRBV6-5
DNA: TGTGCCAGCAGTTACTCCCGACAGCTCGGGGGTGTTGAAGCTTTCTTT
CDR3: CASSYSRQLGGVEAFF

J: TRBJ2-3
D: NA
size: NA
V: TRBV3-1
DNA: TGTGCCAGCAGCCAGACCGGGACGAGGGGAGATACGCAGTATTTT
CDR3: CASSQTGTRGDTQYF

J: TRBJ2-7
D: TRBD2
size: NA
V: TRBV20-1
DNA: TGCAGTGCTTCCGAGCGGGGGCTTGAATACGAGCAGTACTTC
CDR3: CSASERGLEYEQYF

J: TRBJ2-5
D: TRBD1
size: NA
V: TRBV9
DNA: TGTGCCAGCAGCGCTCAGGGGACAGAACAAGAGACCCAGTACTTC
CDR3: CASSAQGTEQETQYF

J: TRBJ2-4
D: TRBD1
size: NA
V: TRBV19
DNA: TGTGCCAGTAGTAGGACAGGGGTCGGGTCCAAAAACATTCAGTACTTC
CDR3: CASSRTGVGSKNIQYF

J: TRBJ2-1
D: TRBD2
size: few
V: TRBV20-1
DNA: TGCAGTGCTCGTTTTATAGCGGGAGAGCAGTTCTTC
CDR3: CSARFIAGEQFF

J: TRBJ2-2
D: NA
size: NA
V: TRBV5-1
DNA: TGCGCCAGCAGCTTGAGACAGTCGGACACCGGGGAGCTGTTTTTT
CDR3: CASSLRQSDTGELFF

J: TRBJ2-7
D: NA
size: few
V: TRBV7-2
DNA: TGTGCCAGCAGCGCGGGCCCTTACGAGCAGTACTTC
CDR3: CASSAGPYEQYF

J: TRBJ2-2
D: TRBD2
size: NA
V: TRBV19
DNA: TGTGCCAGTAGGCCGGGACTAGTAACCGGGGAGCTGTTTTTT
CDR3: CASRPGLVTGELFF

J: TRBJ1-1
D: NA
size: NA
V: TRBV18
DNA: TGTGCCAGCTCACCAGGGCAGGGTATGAGAATGAACACTGAAGCTTTCTTT
CDR3: CASSPGQGMRMNTEAFF

J: TRBJ1-3
D: TRBD1
size: NA
V: TRBV4-1
DNA: TGCGCCAGCAGCCCTTCCGGGACAGGCGAACCTGGAAACACCACATATTTT
CDR3: CASSPSGTGEPGNTTYF

J: TRBJ2-1
D: TRBD2
size: NA
V: TRBV28
DNA: TGTGCCAGCAGTTTAATTAGCGGGAGAGGCCATGAGCAGTTCTTC
CDR3: CASSLISGRGHEQFF

J: TRBJ1-1
D: TRBD1
size: NA
V: TRBV5-1
DNA: TGCGCCAGCAGTAGGGCAGGGGGCACTGAAGCTTTCTTT
CDR3: CASSRAGGTEAFF